The present T cell receptor beta chain was sequenced within a study of blood T cell repertoires in COVID-19. As for the study in general: Collection of acute and convalescent COVID-19 samples took place in the United States, Italy and Spain. PBMCs, B-cell-depleted T cells, or T cells provided the cDNA or gDNA that made up the material.

Original data processing: From reference gene primer amplification, estimates of nucleated cell counts were derived. The data were produced by immunoSEQ multiplex PCR, yet TCRdb's version contains in-frame clones alone and is incomplete. The V and J calls and the clone size are those of that table, but D and trimming were determined from the DNA. Among a few hundred thousand clones, 80% to 90% were seen once, and the ten largest hold 1%. Recruits, aged roughly 18 to 100 years, lived in 25 or so US areas. The CDR3 length is 14 residues. Germline V gene sequence: CDR1 SGHNT, CDR2 YYREEE (reference sequence). V lost 3 bases and J lost 5; bases outside the gene matches: 4.

The rearrangement joins TRBV5-4 to TRBJ2-3, with 9 positions matching TRBD1. The sequence derives from a man in his late teens or twenties who had recovered from COVID-19. The sample was PBMCs or T cells enriched from blood (not recorded which). In nucleotides, the CDR3 is TGTGCCAGCAGCTCAAACAGGGGGCAAGATACGCAGTATTTT. This translates into CASSSNRGQDTQYF.